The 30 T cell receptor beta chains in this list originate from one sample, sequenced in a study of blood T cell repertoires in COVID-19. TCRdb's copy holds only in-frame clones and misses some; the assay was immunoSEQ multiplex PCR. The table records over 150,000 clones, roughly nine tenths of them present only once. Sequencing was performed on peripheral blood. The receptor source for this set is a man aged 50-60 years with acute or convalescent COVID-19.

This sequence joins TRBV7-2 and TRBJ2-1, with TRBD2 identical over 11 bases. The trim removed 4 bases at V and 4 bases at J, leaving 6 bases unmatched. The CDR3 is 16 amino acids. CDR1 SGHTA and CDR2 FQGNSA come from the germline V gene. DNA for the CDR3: TGTGCCAGCAGCTCGGTACGACTAGCGGGGTACAATGAGCAGTTCTTC. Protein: CASSSVRLAGYNEQFF.

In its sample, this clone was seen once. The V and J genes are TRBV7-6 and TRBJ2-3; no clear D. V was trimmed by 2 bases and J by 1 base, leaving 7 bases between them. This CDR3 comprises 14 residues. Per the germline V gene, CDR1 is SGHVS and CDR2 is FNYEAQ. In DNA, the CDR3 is TGTGCCAGCAGCTTATTCTCGGGCACAGATACGCAGTATTTT. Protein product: CASSLFSGTDTQYF.

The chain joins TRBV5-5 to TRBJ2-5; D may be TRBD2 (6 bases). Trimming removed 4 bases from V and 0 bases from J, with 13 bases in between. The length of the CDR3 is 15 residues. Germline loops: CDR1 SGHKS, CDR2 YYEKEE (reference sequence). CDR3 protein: CASSRGVEYQETQYF. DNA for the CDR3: TGTGCCAGCAGCCGCGGGGTAGAGTACCAAGAGACCCAGTACTTC.

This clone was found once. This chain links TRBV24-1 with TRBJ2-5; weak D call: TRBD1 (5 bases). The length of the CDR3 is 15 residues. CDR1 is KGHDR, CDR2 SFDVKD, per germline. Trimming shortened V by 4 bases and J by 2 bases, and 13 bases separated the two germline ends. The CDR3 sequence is CATSDFTKGQETQYF. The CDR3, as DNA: TGTGCCACCAGTGACTTCACCAAGGGGCAAGAGACCCAGTACTTC.

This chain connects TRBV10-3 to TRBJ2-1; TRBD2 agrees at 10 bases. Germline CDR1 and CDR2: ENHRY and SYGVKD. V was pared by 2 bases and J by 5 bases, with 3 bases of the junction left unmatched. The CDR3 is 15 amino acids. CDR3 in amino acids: CAISEGGTSDNEQFF. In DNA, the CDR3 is TGTGCCATCAGTGAGGGGGGGACTAGCGACAATGAGCAGTTCTTC.

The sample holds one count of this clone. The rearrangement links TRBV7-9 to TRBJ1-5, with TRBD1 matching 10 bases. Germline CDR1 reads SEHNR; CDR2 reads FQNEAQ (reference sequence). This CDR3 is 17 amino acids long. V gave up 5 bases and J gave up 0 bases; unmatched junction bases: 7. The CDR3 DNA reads TGTGCCAGCAGCAGGGGACAGGGGACTTATAGCAATCAGCCCCAGCATTTT. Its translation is CASSRGQGTYSNQPQHF. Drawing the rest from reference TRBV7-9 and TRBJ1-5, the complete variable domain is DTGVSQNPRHKITKRGQNVTFRCDPISEHNRLYWYRQTLGQGPEFLTYFQNEAQLEKSRLLSDRFSAERPKGSFSTLEIQRTEQGDSAMYLCASSRGQGTYSNQPQHFGDGTRLSIL.

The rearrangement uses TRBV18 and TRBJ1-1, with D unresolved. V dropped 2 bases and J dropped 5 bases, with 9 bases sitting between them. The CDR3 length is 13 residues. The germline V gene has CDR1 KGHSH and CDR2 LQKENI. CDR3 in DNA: TGTGCCAGCTCACCAAGGGCGGGGACTGAAGCTTTCTTT. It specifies CASSPRAGTEAFF.

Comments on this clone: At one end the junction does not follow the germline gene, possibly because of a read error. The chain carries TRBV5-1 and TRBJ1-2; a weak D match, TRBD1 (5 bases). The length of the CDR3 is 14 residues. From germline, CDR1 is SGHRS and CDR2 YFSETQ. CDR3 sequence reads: CARRAGGVNYGYTF. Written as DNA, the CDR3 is TGCGCCCGCAGGGCCGGGGGGGTGAACTATGGCTACACCTTC.

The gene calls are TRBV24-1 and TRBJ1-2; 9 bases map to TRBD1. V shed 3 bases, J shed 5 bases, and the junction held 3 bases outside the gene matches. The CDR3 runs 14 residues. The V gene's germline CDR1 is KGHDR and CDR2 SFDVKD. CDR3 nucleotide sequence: TGTGCCACCAGTGATCGAGGACAGGGGTATGGCTACACCTTC. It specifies CATSDRGQGYGYTF.

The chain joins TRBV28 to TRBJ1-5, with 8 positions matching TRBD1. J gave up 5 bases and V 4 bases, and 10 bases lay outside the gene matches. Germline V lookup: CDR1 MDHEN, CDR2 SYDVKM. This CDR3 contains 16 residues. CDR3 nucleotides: TGTGCCAGCAGTTCCAGCGGACAGGGAAGCTATCAGCCCCAGCATTTT. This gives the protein CASSSSGQGSYQPQHF. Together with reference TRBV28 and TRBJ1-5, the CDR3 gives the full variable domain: DVKVTQSSRYLVKRTGEKVFLECVQDMDHENMFWYRQDPGLGLRLIYFSYDVKMKEKGDIPEGYSVSREKKERFSLILESASTNQTSMYLCASSSSGQGSYQPQHFGDGTRLSIL.

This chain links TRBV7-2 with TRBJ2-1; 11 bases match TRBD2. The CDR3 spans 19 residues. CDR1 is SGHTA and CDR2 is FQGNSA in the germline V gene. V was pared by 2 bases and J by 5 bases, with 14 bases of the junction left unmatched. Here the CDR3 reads CASSLRGLAGALPHNEQFF. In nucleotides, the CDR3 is TGTGCCAGCAGCTTACGCGGACTAGCGGGCGCCCTCCCCCACAATGAGCAGTTCTTC.

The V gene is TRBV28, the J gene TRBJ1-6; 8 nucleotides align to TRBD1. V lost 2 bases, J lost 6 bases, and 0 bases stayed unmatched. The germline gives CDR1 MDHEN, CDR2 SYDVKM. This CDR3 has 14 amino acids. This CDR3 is CASSLTGGNSPLHF. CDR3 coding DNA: TGTGCCAGCAGTTTAACAGGGGGTAATTCACCCCTCCACTTT.

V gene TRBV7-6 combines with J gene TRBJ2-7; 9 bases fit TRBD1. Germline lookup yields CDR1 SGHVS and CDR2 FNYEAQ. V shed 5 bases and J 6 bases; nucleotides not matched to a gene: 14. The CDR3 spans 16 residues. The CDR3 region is CASSGEGGQGVGEQYV. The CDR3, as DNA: TGTGCCAGCAGCGGAGAAGGGGGACAGGGTGTAGGCGAGCAGTACGTC.

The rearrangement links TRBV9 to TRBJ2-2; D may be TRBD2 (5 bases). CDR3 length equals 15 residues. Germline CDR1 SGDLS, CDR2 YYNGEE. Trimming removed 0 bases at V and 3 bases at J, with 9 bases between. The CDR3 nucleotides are TGTGCCAGCAGCGTAGCGGGATCGGACACCGGGGAGCTGTTTTTT. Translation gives CASSVAGSDTGELFF.

CDR3 nucleotides: TGTGCCAGCAGCTTGGTCGGCGCCTCCGGCGGGCAGTACTTC. Its translation is CASSLVGASGGQYF. The chain recombines TRBV5-8 with TRBJ2-7; the D is unclear. The germline V gene encodes CDR1 SGHTS and CDR2 YDEGEE. The ends were cut back, 0 bases at V and 9 bases at J, with 16 bases in the middle. The CDR3 loop spans 14 amino acids.

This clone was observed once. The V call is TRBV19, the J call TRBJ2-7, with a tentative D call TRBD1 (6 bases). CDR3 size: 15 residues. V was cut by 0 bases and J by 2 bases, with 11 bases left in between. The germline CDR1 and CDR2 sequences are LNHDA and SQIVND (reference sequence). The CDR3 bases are TGTGCCAGTAGTATAGATCCAGGGGCAGCCTACGAGCAGTACTTC. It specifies CASSIDPGAAYEQYF.

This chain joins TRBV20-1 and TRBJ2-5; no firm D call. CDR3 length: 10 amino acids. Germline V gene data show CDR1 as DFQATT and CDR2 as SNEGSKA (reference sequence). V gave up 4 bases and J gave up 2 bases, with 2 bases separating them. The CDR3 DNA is TGCAGTGCTACTCAAGAGACCCAGTACTTC. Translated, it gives CSATQETQYF.

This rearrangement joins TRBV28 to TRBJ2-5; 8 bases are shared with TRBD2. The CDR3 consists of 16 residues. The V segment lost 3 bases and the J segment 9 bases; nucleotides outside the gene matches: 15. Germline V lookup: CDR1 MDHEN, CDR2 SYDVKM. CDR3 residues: CASSFGDGAGARAQYF. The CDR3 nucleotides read TGTGCCAGCAGTTTCGGGGACGGAGCGGGGGCCCGGGCCCAGTACTTC. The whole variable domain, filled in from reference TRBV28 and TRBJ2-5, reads DVKVTQSSRYLVKRTGEKVFLECVQDMDHENMFWYRQDPGLGLRLIYFSYDVKMKEKGDIPEGYSVSREKKERFSLILESASTNQTSMYLCASSFGDGAGARAQYFGPGTRLLVL.

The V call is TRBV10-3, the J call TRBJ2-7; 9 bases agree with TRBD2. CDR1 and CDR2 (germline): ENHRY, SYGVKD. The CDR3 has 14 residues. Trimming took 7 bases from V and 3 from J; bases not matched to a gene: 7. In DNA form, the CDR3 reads TGTGCCATCACCTCCGGGACTAGCAGCTACGAGCAGTACTTC. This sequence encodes CAITSGTSSYEQYF.

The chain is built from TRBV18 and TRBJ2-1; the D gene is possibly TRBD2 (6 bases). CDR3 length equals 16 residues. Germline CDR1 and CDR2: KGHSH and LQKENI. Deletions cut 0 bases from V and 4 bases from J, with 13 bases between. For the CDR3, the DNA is TGTGCCAGCTCACCACCCTCCGGGAGTGGGTACAATGAGCAGTTCTTC. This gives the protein CASSPPSGSGYNEQFF.

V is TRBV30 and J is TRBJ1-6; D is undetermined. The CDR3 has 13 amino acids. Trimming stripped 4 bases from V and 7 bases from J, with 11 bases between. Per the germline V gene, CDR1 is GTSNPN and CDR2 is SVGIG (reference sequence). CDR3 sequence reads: CAWTGSGNSPLHF. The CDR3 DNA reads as TGTGCCTGGACGGGGTCCGGGAATTCACCCCTCCACTTT.

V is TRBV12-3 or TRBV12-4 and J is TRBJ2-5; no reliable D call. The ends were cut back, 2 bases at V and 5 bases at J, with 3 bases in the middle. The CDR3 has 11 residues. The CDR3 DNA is TGTGCCAGCAGTTTATCGGAGACCCAGTACTTC. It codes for CASSLSETQYF.

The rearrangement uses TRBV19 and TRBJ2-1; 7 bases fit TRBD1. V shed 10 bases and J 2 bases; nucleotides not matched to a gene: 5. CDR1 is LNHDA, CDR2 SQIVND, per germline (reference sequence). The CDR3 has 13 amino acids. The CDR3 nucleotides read TGTGCCACAAAGACAGGGACCTACAATGAGCAGTTCTTC. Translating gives CATKTGTYNEQFF.

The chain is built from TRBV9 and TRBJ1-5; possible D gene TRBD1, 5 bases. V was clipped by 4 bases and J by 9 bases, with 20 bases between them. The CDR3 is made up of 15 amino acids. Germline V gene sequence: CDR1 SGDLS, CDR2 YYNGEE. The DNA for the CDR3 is TGTGCCAGCAGCACCACGGGACGGGGGGGTGCGCCCCAGCATTTT. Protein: CASSTTGRGGAPQHF. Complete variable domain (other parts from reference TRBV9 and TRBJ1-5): DSGVTQTPKHLITATGQRVTLRCSPRSGDLSVYWYQQSLDQGLQFLIQYYNGEERAKGNILERFSAQQFPDLHSELNLSSLELGDSALYFCASSTTGRGGAPQHFGDGTRLSIL.

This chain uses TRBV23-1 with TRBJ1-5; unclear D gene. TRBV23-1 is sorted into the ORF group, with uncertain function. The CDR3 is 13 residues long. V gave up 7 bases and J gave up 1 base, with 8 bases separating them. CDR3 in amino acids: CASNAGSNQPQHF. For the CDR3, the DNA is TGCGCCAGCAACGCAGGAAGCAATCAGCCCCAGCATTTT.

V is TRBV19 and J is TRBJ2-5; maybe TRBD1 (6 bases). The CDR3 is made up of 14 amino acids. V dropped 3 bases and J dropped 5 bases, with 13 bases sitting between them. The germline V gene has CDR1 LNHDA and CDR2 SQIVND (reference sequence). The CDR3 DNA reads TGTGCCAGTAGTATCGGCAGGGGATGGGAGACCCAGTACTTC. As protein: CASSIGRGWETQYF.

The CDR3 spells CASSRGLDTEAFF. The DNA of the CDR3 is TGTGCCAGCAGCAGGGGGCTGGACACTGAAGCTTTCTTT. This sequence joins TRBV6-5 and TRBJ1-1, with 8 bases matching TRBD1. The CDR3 loop spans 13 amino acids. From germline, CDR1 is MNHEY and CDR2 SVGAGI. V lost 6 bases to trimming and J lost 3 bases; unmatched junction nucleotides: 3.

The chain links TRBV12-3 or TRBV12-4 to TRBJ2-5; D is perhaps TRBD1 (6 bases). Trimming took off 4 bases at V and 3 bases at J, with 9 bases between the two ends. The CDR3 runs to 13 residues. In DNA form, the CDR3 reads TGTGCCAGCAGTTCCTGGACAGAAGAGACCCAGTACTTC. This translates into CASSSWTEETQYF.

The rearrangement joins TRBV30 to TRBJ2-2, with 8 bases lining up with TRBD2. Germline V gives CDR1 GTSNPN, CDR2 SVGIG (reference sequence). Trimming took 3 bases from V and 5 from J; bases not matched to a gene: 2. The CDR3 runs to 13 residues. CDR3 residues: CAWSVAGTGELFF. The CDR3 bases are TGTGCCTGGAGCGTAGCGGGAACCGGGGAGCTGTTTTTT.

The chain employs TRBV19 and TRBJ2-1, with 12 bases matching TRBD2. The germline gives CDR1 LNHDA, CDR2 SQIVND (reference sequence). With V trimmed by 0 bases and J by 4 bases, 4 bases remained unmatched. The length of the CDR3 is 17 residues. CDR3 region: CASSIDSGLAGYNEQFF. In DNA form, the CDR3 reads TGTGCCAGTAGTATAGATAGTGGACTAGCGGGATACAATGAGCAGTTCTTC. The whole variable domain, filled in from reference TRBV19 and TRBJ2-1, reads DGGITQSPKYLFRKEGQNVTLSCEQNLNHDAMYWYRQDPGQGLRLIYYSQIVNDFQKGDIAEGYSVSREKKESFPLTVTSAQKNPTAFYLCASSIDSGLAGYNEQFFGPGTRLTVL.